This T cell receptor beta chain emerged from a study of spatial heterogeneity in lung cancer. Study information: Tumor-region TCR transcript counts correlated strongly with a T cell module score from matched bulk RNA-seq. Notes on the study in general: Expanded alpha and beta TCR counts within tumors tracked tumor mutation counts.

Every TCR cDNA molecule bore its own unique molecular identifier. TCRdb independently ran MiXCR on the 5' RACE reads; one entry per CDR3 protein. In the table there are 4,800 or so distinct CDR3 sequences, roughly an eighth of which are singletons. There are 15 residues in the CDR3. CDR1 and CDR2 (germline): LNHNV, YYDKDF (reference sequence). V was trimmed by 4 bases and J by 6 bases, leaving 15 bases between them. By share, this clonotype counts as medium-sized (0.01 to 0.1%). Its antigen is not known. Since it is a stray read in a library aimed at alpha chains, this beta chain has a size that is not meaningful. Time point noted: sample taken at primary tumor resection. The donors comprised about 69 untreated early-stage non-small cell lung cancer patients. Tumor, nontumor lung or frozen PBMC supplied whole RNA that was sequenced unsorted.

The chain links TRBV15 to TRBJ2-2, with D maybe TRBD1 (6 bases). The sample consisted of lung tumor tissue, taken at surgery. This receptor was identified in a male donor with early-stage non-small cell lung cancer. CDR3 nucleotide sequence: TGTGCCACCAGCACAACTTTACAGGGTCCCGGGGAGCTGTTTTTT. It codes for CATSTTLQGPGELFF.